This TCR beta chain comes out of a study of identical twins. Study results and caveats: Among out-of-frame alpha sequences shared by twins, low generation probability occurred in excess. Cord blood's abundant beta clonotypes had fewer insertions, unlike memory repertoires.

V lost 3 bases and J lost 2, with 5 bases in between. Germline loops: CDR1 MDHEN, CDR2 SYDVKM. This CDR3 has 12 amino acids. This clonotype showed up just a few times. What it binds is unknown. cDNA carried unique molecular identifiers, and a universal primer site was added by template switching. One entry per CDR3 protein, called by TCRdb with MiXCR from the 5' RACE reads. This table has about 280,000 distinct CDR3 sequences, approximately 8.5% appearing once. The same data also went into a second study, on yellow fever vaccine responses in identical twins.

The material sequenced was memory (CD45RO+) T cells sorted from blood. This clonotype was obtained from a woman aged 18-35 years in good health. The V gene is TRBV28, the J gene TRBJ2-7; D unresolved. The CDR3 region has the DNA TGTGCCAGCAGTTTCCGCCCCTACGAGCAGTACTTC. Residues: CASSFRPYEQYF.